This TCR beta chain is drawn from a study of blood T cell repertoires in COVID-19. Study context: The cDNA or gDNA used as material had been derived from T cells, B-cell-depleted T cells, or PBMCs.

Libraries were prepared by immunoSEQ multiplex PCR; TCRdb keeps only in-frame clonotypes and omits some of them. The sample yields under 90,000 clones, nearly 90% seen once. Seattle researchers signed up patients amid active infection and tracked them longitudinally. Trimming took 8 bases from V and 5 from J, leaving 19 bases between them. Germline-derived CDR1 and CDR2 are SGHTA and FQGTGA. The CDR3 contains 14 residues. This sequence joins TRBV7-3 and TRBJ2-7; no firm D call. Sequenced: peripheral blood. The TCR was taken from a woman between 50 and 59 years old with COVID-19, enrolled during active disease. CDR3 DNA sequence: TGTGCCAGCTCCAATCCCGGTTCAGGAAACGAGCAGTACTTC. Its translation is CASSNPGSGNEQYF.